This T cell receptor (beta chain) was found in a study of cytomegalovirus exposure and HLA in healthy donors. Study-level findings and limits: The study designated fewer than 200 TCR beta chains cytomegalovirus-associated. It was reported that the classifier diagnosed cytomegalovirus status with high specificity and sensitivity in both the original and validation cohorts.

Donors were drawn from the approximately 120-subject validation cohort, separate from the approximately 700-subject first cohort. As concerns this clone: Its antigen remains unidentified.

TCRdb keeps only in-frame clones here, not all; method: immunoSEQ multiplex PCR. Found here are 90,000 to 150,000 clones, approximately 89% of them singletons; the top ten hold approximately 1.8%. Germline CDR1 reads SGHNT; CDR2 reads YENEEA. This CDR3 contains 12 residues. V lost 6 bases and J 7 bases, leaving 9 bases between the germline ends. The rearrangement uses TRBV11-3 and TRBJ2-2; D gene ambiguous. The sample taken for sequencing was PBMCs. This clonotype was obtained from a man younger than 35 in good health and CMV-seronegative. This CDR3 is CASSLLFGELFF. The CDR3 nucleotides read TGTGCCAGCAGTCTTTTGTTCGGGGAGCTGTTTTTT.